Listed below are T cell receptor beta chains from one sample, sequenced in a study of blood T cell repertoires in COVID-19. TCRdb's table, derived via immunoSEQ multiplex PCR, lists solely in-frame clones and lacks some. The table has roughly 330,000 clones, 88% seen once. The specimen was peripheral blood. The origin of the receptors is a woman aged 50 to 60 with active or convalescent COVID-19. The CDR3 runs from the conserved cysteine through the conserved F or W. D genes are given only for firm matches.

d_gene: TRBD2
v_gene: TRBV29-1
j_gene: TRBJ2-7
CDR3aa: CSVEGLVAGGPVSYEQYF

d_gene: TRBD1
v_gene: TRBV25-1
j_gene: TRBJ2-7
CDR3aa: CASSEWGQTYEQYF

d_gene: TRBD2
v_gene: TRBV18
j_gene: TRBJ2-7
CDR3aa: CASSPTSGSNEQYF

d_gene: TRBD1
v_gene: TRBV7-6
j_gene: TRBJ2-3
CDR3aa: CASSSALQGAIGTQYF

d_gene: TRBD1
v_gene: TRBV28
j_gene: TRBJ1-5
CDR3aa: CASSFRDRGSQPQHF

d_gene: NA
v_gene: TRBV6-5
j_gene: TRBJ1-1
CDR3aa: CATSRFTEAFF

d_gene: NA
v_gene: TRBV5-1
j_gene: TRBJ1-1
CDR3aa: CASRREGGEAFF

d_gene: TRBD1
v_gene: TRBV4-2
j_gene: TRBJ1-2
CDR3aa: CASSQGYRGNYGYTF

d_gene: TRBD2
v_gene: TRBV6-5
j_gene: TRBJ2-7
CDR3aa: CASMAGGRREQYF

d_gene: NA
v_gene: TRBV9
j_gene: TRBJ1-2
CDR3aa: CASSVVSGLGYTF

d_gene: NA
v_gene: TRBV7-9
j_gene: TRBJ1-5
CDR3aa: CASSLDRVGNQPQHF